These T cell receptor beta chains were read from a single sample in a study of metastatic and nonmetastatic thyroid tumors. TCRdb used MiXCR to call clones anew from the PCR reads. Among over 7,500 clones listed, about 30% were seen once. Sequenced: tumor tissue. These receptors were collected from a female donor with papillary thyroid cancer or a benign thyroid nodule (not recorded which). Some clones in this sample may be carry-over from other donors' samples. CDR3s include the opening cysteine and the closing phenylalanine or tryptophan. The D gene is left open where the match is weak.

v_gene: TRBV20-1
j_gene: TRBJ2-1
d_gene: NA
CDR3aa: CSARVSGYNEQFF

v_gene: TRBV27
j_gene: TRBJ2-7
d_gene: NA
CDR3aa: CASSSVDSYEQYF

v_gene: TRBV20-1
j_gene: TRBJ1-3
d_gene: NA
CDR3aa: CSAKRQDSRGNTIYF

v_gene: TRBV28
j_gene: TRBJ2-1
d_gene: TRBD2
CDR3aa: CASMYLAGEFNEQFF

v_gene: TRBV6-5
j_gene: TRBJ2-7
d_gene: NA
CDR3aa: CASSYGRCWPSYEQYF

v_gene: TRBV19
j_gene: TRBJ2-6
d_gene: TRBD2
CDR3aa: CASSWGGVGANVLTF

v_gene: TRBV7-2
j_gene: TRBJ2-5
d_gene: NA
CDR3aa: CASSLGRRQVGTQYF

v_gene: TRBV30
j_gene: TRBJ1-1
d_gene: TRBD1
CDR3aa: CAWSVVVLGQGPTEAFF

v_gene: TRBV10-1
j_gene: TRBJ2-7
d_gene: TRBD2
CDR3aa: CASSESTSGSFYEQYF

v_gene: TRBV10-3
j_gene: TRBJ2-7
d_gene: TRBD1
CDR3aa: CAIRGDREIDEQYF

v_gene: TRBV10-3
j_gene: TRBJ2-2
d_gene: TRBD2
CDR3aa: CAISEGQAGTGGLFF

v_gene: TRBV5-6
j_gene: TRBJ2-1
d_gene: NA
CDR3aa: CASSLAESSNEQFF

v_gene: TRBV29-1
j_gene: TRBJ2-7
d_gene: TRBD1
CDR3aa: CSTSAGQGEFRYF

v_gene: TRBV6-1
j_gene: TRBJ2-1
d_gene: TRBD2
CDR3aa: CASIAGEGAEQFF

v_gene: TRBV11-1
j_gene: TRBJ1-1
d_gene: NA
CDR3aa: CASSGTRMNTEAFF

v_gene: TRBV14
j_gene: TRBJ2-7
d_gene: NA
CDR3aa: CASSQLSHRAYEQYF

v_gene: TRBV6-1
j_gene: TRBJ2-7
d_gene: NA
CDR3aa: CASRLYRSREQYF

v_gene: TRBV20-1
j_gene: TRBJ2-4
d_gene: TRBD2
CDR3aa: CSVSREMAKNIQYF

v_gene: TRBV29-1
j_gene: TRBJ2-1
d_gene: TRBD1
CDR3aa: CSVRAGGNEQFF

v_gene: TRBV12-3/TRBV12-4
j_gene: TRBJ2-7
d_gene: NA
CDR3aa: CASLQRRAETWEQYF

v_gene: TRBV2
j_gene: TRBJ2-7
d_gene: NA
CDR3aa: CASSARDYEQYF

v_gene: TRBV20-1
j_gene: TRBJ2-7
d_gene: NA
CDR3aa: CSASPEAYEQYF

v_gene: TRBV20-1
j_gene: TRBJ2-7
d_gene: TRBD1
CDR3aa: CSARGGDRDSSYEQYF

v_gene: TRBV5-6
j_gene: TRBJ2-7
d_gene: NA
CDR3aa: CASSLTGWEYEQYF

v_gene: TRBV28
j_gene: TRBJ1-5
d_gene: NA
CDR3aa: CASSSRRNNQPQHF

v_gene: TRBV11-3
j_gene: TRBJ2-2
d_gene: NA
CDR3aa: CASSLRGRNGELFF

v_gene: TRBV30
j_gene: TRBJ2-3
d_gene: TRBD2
CDR3aa: CAWSVGAGGSTDTQYF

v_gene: TRBV5-1
j_gene: TRBJ2-7
d_gene: NA
CDR3aa: CASSGTTGGEQYF

v_gene: TRBV5-1
j_gene: TRBJ2-7
d_gene: TRBD1
CDR3aa: CASGTGGYEQYF

v_gene: TRBV20-1
j_gene: TRBJ2-7
d_gene: TRBD1
CDR3aa: CSARRPGGGYEQYF

v_gene: TRBV7-2
j_gene: TRBJ2-5
d_gene: TRBD2
CDR3aa: CASSRIAGVETQYF

v_gene: TRBV20-1
j_gene: TRBJ2-7
d_gene: NA
CDR3aa: CSARRDILRREQYF

v_gene: TRBV7-8
j_gene: TRBJ2-2
d_gene: TRBD1
CDR3aa: CASSLRVQGAYTGELFF

v_gene: TRBV7-7
j_gene: TRBJ2-1
d_gene: NA
CDR3aa: CASSPGGYNEQFF

v_gene: TRBV28
j_gene: TRBJ2-7
d_gene: TRBD1
CDR3aa: CASRGTASYEQYF

v_gene: TRBV11-2
j_gene: TRBJ2-7
d_gene: NA
CDR3aa: CASSFAGAYEQYF

v_gene: TRBV7-6
j_gene: TRBJ2-2
d_gene: NA
CDR3aa: CASSLVLPPGGDLFF

v_gene: TRBV6-1
j_gene: TRBJ2-3
d_gene: TRBD1
CDR3aa: CASATGGSTDTQYF

v_gene: TRBV6-1
j_gene: TRBJ2-2
d_gene: TRBD1
CDR3aa: CASTQGQGGTGELFF

v_gene: TRBV20-1
j_gene: TRBJ1-2
d_gene: NA
CDR3aa: CSASTSTASNYGYTF

v_gene: TRBV30
j_gene: TRBJ1-2
d_gene: NA
CDR3aa: CAWSPAGAGYTF

v_gene: TRBV6-1
j_gene: TRBJ1-1
d_gene: NA
CDR3aa: CAINKSLLNTEAFF

v_gene: TRBV20-1
j_gene: TRBJ2-1
d_gene: NA
CDR3aa: CSARHYNEQFF

v_gene: TRBV11-3
j_gene: TRBJ2-7
d_gene: NA
CDR3aa: CASSLVGVRTSFSYEQYF

v_gene: TRBV28
j_gene: TRBJ2-3
d_gene: TRBD2
CDR3aa: CASRGTSGVRGDTQYF

v_gene: TRBV2
j_gene: TRBJ2-2
d_gene: NA
CDR3aa: CASSEQGVRAGELFF